The clone carrying this T cell receptor (beta chain) was recorded a few times. Antigen specificity is unknown. The data originate from a study of a mutant IDH1 vaccine in newly diagnosed glioma. Study overall: Patients had received radiotherapy, temozolomide, or both previously, most receiving both.

J was trimmed by 4 bases and V by 5 bases; bases with no gene match: 1. The length of the CDR3 is 11 residues. CDR1 and CDR2 (germline): SQVTM, ANQGSEA. Sample time point: week 35, safety follow-up. Doses of 300 ug of mutant IDH1 20-mer peptide were given with topical imiquimod. Each donor presented with a new WHO grade 3 or 4 astrocytoma that tested IDH1-mutant and showed ATRX loss. Sequencing used immunoSEQ multiplex PCR; TCRdb keeps in-frame clones, though not all of them. Of roughly 69,000 clones in the sample, more than 85% are singletons; the top ten hold about 2%. V is TRBV29-1 and J is TRBJ1-1, with 7 bases that match TRBD1. Here the sequenced sample was PBMCs, taken from a glioma patient whose treatment included an IDH1 peptide vaccine. The origin of this receptor is a man aged 30 to 45 with glioma. The CDR3 loop is CSVRQGTEAFF. CDR3 bases: TGCAGCGTTCGACAGGGCACTGAAGCTTTCTTT.